These 30 T cell receptor beta chains came from one sample sequenced in a study of cytomegalovirus exposure and HLA in healthy donors. The table came from immunoSEQ multiplex PCR; TCRdb's copy has only in-frame clones and leaves some out. The repertoire consists of about 150,000 clones, with around nine tenths occurring once and the leading ten covering about 3.5%. The sequencing sample was made of PBMCs. Source of these receptors: a woman aged 18-35 years in good health and CMV-seropositive.

The CDR3 region has the DNA TGTGCCAGCAGTGATCGGGGGAACGGGGAGACCCAGTACTTC. Its protein is CASSDRGNGETQYF. The chain carries TRBV6-1 and TRBJ2-5; tentatively, D is TRBD2 (6 bases). The CDR3 has 14 amino acids. Germline loops: CDR1 MNHNS, CDR2 SASEGT. Trimming pared 3 bases from V and 5 bases from J, leaving 13 bases between.

The rearrangement joins TRBV11-2 to TRBJ2-7, with 9 bases lining up with TRBD2. This CDR3 spans 15 amino acids. With 5 bases clipped from V and 0 bases from J, the junction kept 5 bases outside the gene matches. The germline gives CDR1 SGHAT, CDR2 FQNNGV. The CDR3 DNA reads as TGTGCCAGCAGCGCTCTAGCGGGAAGCTCCTACGAGCAGTACTTC. Its protein is CASSALAGSSYEQYF.

The genes are TRBV9 and TRBJ1-4; 7 bases are shared with TRBD1. Germline trimming cut 6 bases from V and 2 bases from J; bases unmatched to any gene: 7. The germline gives CDR1 SGDLS, CDR2 YYNGEE. The CDR3 is made up of 15 amino acids. The DNA for the CDR3 is TGTGCCAGCAATAGGGGGGACAGCACTAATGAAAAACTGTTTTTT. Translation gives CASNRGDSTNEKLFF.

V usage is TRBV6-1 and J usage is TRBJ2-7, with a tentative D call TRBD1 (5 bases). V dropped 8 bases and J dropped 2 bases, with 10 bases sitting between them. The CDR3 covers 12 residues. Germline lookup yields CDR1 MNHNS and CDR2 SASEGT. CDR3 region: CASSGQPYEQYF. The CDR3 nucleotides read TGTGCCAGCTCCGGACAACCCTACGAGCAGTACTTC.

The genes are TRBV27 and TRBJ2-7; D gene uncertain. V gave up 0 bases and J gave up 2 bases, with 11 bases separating them. The CDR3 length is 15 residues. The germline gives CDR1 MNHEY, CDR2 SMNVEV (reference sequence). The CDR3 region is CASSLSSQPPYEQYF. CDR3 in DNA: TGTGCCAGCAGTTTATCTTCACAGCCCCCCTACGAGCAGTACTTC.

CDR3 loop: CASKLESGGSYEQYF. For the CDR3, the DNA is TGTGCCAGCAAGTTGGAATCAGGAGGCTCCTACGAGCAGTACTTC. J is TRBJ2-7 and V is TRBV6-6; D possibly corresponds to TRBD2 (5 bases). Germline V gives CDR1 MNHNY, CDR2 SVGAGI (reference sequence). V was trimmed by 7 bases and J by 0 bases, leaving 16 bases between them. CDR3 length equals 15 residues.

The chain combines TRBV9 with TRBJ2-3; tentative D call: TRBD1 (6 bases). The germline V gene has CDR1 SGDLS and CDR2 YYNGEE. V was pared by 2 bases and J by 3 bases, with 13 bases between. The CDR3 has 15 residues. This CDR3 reads CASSVGPRGTDTQYF. The CDR3 DNA follows: TGTGCCAGCAGCGTCGGACCAAGGGGGACAGATACGCAGTATTTT.

The genes are TRBV11-3 and TRBJ2-5; TRBD2 agrees at 10 bases. The length of the CDR3 is 15 residues. Germline trimming cut 3 bases from V and 5 bases from J; bases unmatched to any gene: 6. The germline V gene has CDR1 SGHNT and CDR2 YENEEA. DNA of the CDR3: TGTGCCAGCAGCTTGAGACTAGCGGGTACGGAGACCCAGTACTTC. Protein: CASSLRLAGTETQYF. Looking up the rest from reference TRBV11-3 and TRBJ2-5 gives the full variable domain: EAGVVQSPRYKIIEKKQPVAFWCNPISGHNTLYWYLQNLGQGPELLIRYENEEAVDDSQLPKDRFSAERLKGVDSTLKIQPAELGDSAVYLCASSLRLAGTETQYFGPGTRLLVL.

This chain links TRBV6-1 with TRBJ2-7, with 9 bases aligning to TRBD1. This CDR3 has 12 amino acids. Losses at the gene ends were 10 bases for V and 4 bases for J; bases not matched to a gene: 5. The germline CDR1 and CDR2 sequences are MNHNS and SASEGT. The DNA for the CDR3 is TGTGCCACGGAGGGACAGGGTTACGAGCAGTACTTC. Residues: CATEGQGYEQYF.

This clone occurred a few times. The chain joins TRBV7-8 to TRBJ1-1; D unresolved. CDR3 length equals 14 residues. Germline values: CDR1 SGHVS, CDR2 FQNEAQ. V lost 5 bases, J lost 9 bases, and 19 bases lay in between. CDR3 sequence (DNA): TGTGCCAGCAGCCCCCTCCTGGAGGCGTTCAAAGCTTTCTTT. It encodes CASSPLLEAFKAFF.

The chain couples TRBV5-1 to TRBJ2-7; D is possibly TRBD2 (6 bases). This CDR3 contains 13 residues. Between the trimmed V and J ends, which lost 2 bases and 4 bases, there was a span of 10 bases. CDR1 and CDR2 from the germline V gene are SGHRS and YFSETQ. CDR3: CASSFGGAYEQYF. CDR3 nucleotides: TGCGCCAGCAGCTTCGGGGGTGCTTACGAGCAGTACTTC.

This rearrangement joins TRBV9 to TRBJ2-7, with 13 positions matching TRBD2. Looked up from germline, CDR1 is SGDLS and CDR2 is YYNGEE. The J segment lost 3 bases and the V segment lost 0 bases, leaving 3 bases of the junction unmatched. There are 16 residues in the CDR3. CDR3 coding DNA: TGTGCCAGCAGCGTAGGGACTAGCGGGAGACTCTACGAGCAGTACTTC. This sequence encodes CASSVGTSGRLYEQYF.

The gene calls are TRBV9 and TRBJ1-1, with 10 bases fitting TRBD1. Trimming cost V 3 bases and J 0 bases; bases outside gene matches: 8. Germline lookup yields CDR1 SGDLS and CDR2 YYNGEE. The CDR3 length is 17 residues. The CDR3 bases are TGTGCCAGCAGCGAGAGAGGACAGGGGGTTCTGAACACTGAAGCTTTCTTT. This sequence encodes CASSERGQGVLNTEAFF. The full variable domain, its missing parts supplied by reference TRBV9 and TRBJ1-1, is DSGVTQTPKHLITATGQRVTLRCSPRSGDLSVYWYQQSLDQGLQFLIQYYNGEERAKGNILERFSAQQFPDLHSELNLSSLELGDSALYFCASSERGQGVLNTEAFFGQGTRLTVV.

This chain connects TRBV7-9 to TRBJ2-7; TRBD2 aligns across 7 bases. V lost 9 bases, J lost 1 base, and 9 bases stayed unmatched. The CDR3 sequence is 14 residues long. Per the germline V gene, CDR1 is SEHNR and CDR2 is FQNEAQ (reference sequence). The CDR3: CASTSALGSYEQYF. DNA of the CDR3: TGTGCCAGTACTAGCGCCCTAGGTTCCTACGAGCAGTACTTC.

The chain uses TRBV15 and TRBJ2-3; 8 positions agree with TRBD1. The germline CDR1 and CDR2 sequences are LNHNV and YYDKDF (reference sequence). After removal of 4 bases from V and 2 bases from J, the junction contained 8 bases not matched to a gene. The CDR3 has 16 residues. The CDR3 DNA reads as TGTGCCACCAGCACTACCCGGGACAGGATCACAGATACGCAGTATTTT. Amino acids: CATSTTRDRITDTQYF.

The chain employs TRBV18 and TRBJ2-1; 7 bases are shared with TRBD1. The CDR3 contains 14 residues. V was pared by 3 bases and J by 5 bases, with 4 bases of the junction left unmatched. CDR1 and CDR2 (germline): KGHSH, LQKENI. CDR3 sequence: CASSPGQDHNEQFF. In nucleotides, the CDR3 is TGTGCCAGCTCACCCGGACAGGACCACAATGAGCAGTTCTTC.

The CDR3 spells CASSSTGATGELFF. The DNA for the CDR3 is TGTGCCAGCAGCTCCACAGGGGCCACCGGGGAGCTGTTTTTT. The J gene is TRBJ2-2, the V gene TRBV7-3, with 7 nucleotides matching TRBD1. This CDR3 spans 14 amino acids. Germline V gives CDR1 SGHTA, CDR2 FQGTGA. Losses at the gene ends were 4 bases for V and 4 bases for J; bases not matched to a gene: 3.

In its sample, this clone was seen a few times. The V gene is TRBV2, the J gene TRBJ1-5, with 9 bases matching TRBD1. The CDR3 spans 13 residues. The V gene's germline CDR1 is SNHLY and CDR2 FYNNEI. V dropped 6 bases and J dropped 7; count of bases not matched to a gene: 4. DNA for the CDR3: TGTGCCAGCAGGGCGGACAGGGGACAGCCCCAGCATTTT. Translated: CASRADRGQPQHF.

This clone was seen more than once but under ten times. V and J are TRBV7-8 and TRBJ1-1; the match to TRBD1 covers 8 bases. The V segment lost 5 bases and the J segment 1 base; nucleotides outside the gene matches: 9. This CDR3 spans 16 amino acids. The germline V gene encodes CDR1 SGHVS and CDR2 FQNEAQ. The CDR3 DNA reads TGTGCCAGCAGCCGAATACAGGGGGAGGCGAACACTGAAGCTTTCTTT. This codes for CASSRIQGEANTEAFF.

The V and J genes are TRBV27 and TRBJ1-1; D not certain. CDR1 and CDR2 (germline): MNHEY, SMNVEV (reference sequence). The CDR3 contains 13 residues. V was clipped by 3 bases and J by 3 bases, with 8 bases between them. In DNA, the CDR3 is TGTGCCAGCAGTTTCTACGGGGACACTGAAGCTTTCTTT. Translating gives CASSFYGDTEAFF.

This clone is medium-sized in the sample. This rearrangement joins TRBV27 to TRBJ2-5, with TRBD2 identical over 8 bases. Losses at the gene ends were 9 bases for V and 1 base for J; bases not matched to a gene: 19. The CDR3 totals 18 residues. CDR1 is MNHEY and CDR2 is SMNVEV in the germline V gene (reference sequence). CDR3 sequence (DNA): TGTGCCAGGATTGTTCCTAGCGGGCCTGACTCAAGCCAAGAGACCCAGTACTTC. Translation: CARIVPSGPDSSQETQYF.

V usage is TRBV11-2 and J usage is TRBJ2-1; no clear D. Deletions cut 1 base from V and 0 bases from J, with 13 bases between. Germline values: CDR1 SGHAT, CDR2 FQNNGV. This CDR3 has 17 residues. For the CDR3, the DNA is TGTGCCAGCAGCTTAGCCACGACACTTAGCTCCTACAATGAGCAGTTCTTC. The encoded protein is CASSLATTLSSYNEQFF.

This chain joins TRBV6-6 and TRBJ2-7; possible D gene TRBD2, 5 bases. Trimming left V 6 bases short and J 0 bases short, with 15 bases between. The CDR3 covers 15 residues. Germline V CDR1 and CDR2: MNHNY, SVGAGI (reference sequence). The CDR3 loop is CASSKSSGFSYEQYF. The CDR3 region has the DNA TGTGCCAGCAGCAAATCCTCGGGGTTCTCCTACGAGCAGTACTTC.

The chain carries TRBV10-3 and TRBJ2-3; TRBD2 might be the D (6 bases). The CDR3 has 15 residues. Trimming removed 4 bases from V and 0 bases from J, with 11 bases in between. Germline V CDR1 and CDR2: ENHRY, SYGVKD. In DNA, the CDR3 is TGTGCCATCAGTGTAACGGGAGCTAGCACAGATACGCAGTATTTT. Residues: CAISVTGASTDTQYF.

The genes are TRBV11-3 and TRBJ2-3; possible D gene TRBD1, 5 bases. V gave up 1 base and J gave up 0 bases, with 11 bases separating them. The CDR3 covers 16 residues. CDR1 SGHNT and CDR2 YENEEA come from the germline V gene. The CDR3 loop is CASSLVGAGSTDTQYF. The CDR3 bases are TGTGCCAGCAGCTTAGTAGGGGCAGGGAGCACAGATACGCAGTATTTT.

This chain joins TRBV29-1 and TRBJ2-7, with TRBD1 matching 7 bases. Germline V gene sequence: CDR1 SQVTM, CDR2 ANQGSEA. The V segment lost 6 bases and the J segment 3 bases; nucleotides outside the gene matches: 2. CDR3 size: 11 residues. The CDR3 DNA reads as TGCAGCGTAGGACAGGACTACGAGCAGTACTTC. Encoded protein: CSVGQDYEQYF.

V usage is TRBV4-2 and J usage is TRBJ1-2; weak D call: TRBD1 (5 bases). V was clipped by 0 bases and J by 4 bases, with 9 bases between them. Per germline, CDR1 LGHNA and CDR2 YNFKEQ. The CDR3 length is 14 residues. CDR3 coding DNA: TGTGCCAGCAGCCAAGACAGGGCTGGCTATGGCTACACCTTC. Translated, it gives CASSQDRAGYGYTF.

The J gene is TRBJ1-1, the V gene TRBV6-5; 8 bases line up with TRBD1. The trim removed 6 bases at V and 2 bases at J, leaving 5 bases unmatched. The CDR3 runs 14 residues. Germline V gives CDR1 MNHEY, CDR2 SVGAGI. The CDR3: CASRRGQGNTEAFF. CDR3 coding DNA: TGTGCCAGCAGACGCGGACAGGGTAACACTGAAGCTTTCTTT.

The chain joins TRBV28 to TRBJ2-2; the match to TRBD1 covers 12 bases. Germline CDR1 reads MDHEN; CDR2 reads SYDVKM. The J segment lost 7 bases and the V segment lost 5 bases, leaving 5 bases of the junction unmatched. This CDR3 region has 15 residues. The CDR3 nucleotides are TGTGCCAGCAGTGGGACAGGGGGCGATGTCGGGGAGCTGTTTTTT. Its protein is CASSGTGGDVGELFF.

The chain uses TRBV6-4 and TRBJ2-5; 8 bases match TRBD2. Germline CDR1 MRHNA, CDR2 SNTAGT. After removal of 10 bases from V and 6 bases from J, the junction contained 13 bases not matched to a gene. There are 14 residues in the CDR3. CDR3 loop: CATLSGGEGKTQYF. For the CDR3, the DNA is TGTGCCACCCTGAGCGGGGGCGAGGGGAAGACCCAGTACTTC.